The T cell receptor beta chain described here comes from a study of CD8+CD57+ T cells in acquired aplastic anemia. Genomic DNA constituted the template upon which TCR beta VDJ and CDR3 profiling was performed. TCRdb analysed the reads with MiXCR anew, one entry per CDR3 protein. The sample consists of under 200,000 distinct CDR3 sequences, around 40% of them appearing once. The CDR3 consists of 12 residues. Trimming shortened V by 0 bases and J by 4 bases, and 6 bases separated the two germline ends. Germline V gives CDR1 GTSNPN, CDR2 SVGIG (reference sequence). Comments on this clonotype: This may be a read error: a much more frequent sequence differs by one nucleotide.

The origin of this receptor is a human donor in good health. The chain carries TRBV30 and TRBJ2-5; D uncertain. The sample was sorted CD4+, CD8+, or CD8+CD57+ T cells (not recorded which) from PBMCs. The CDR3 bases are TGTGCCTGGAGTGTAATAGCAGAGACCCAGTACTTC. Residues: CAWSVIAETQYF.